Listed below are T cell receptor beta chains from one sample, sequenced in a study of OX40 agonist ivuxolimab in advanced cancers. Profiling relied on immunoSEQ multiplex PCR, and the TCRdb table lists in-frame clones only, not all of them. The data show approximately 77,000 clones, 85% to 95% seen once. This specimen consisted of CD4+ or CD8+ T cells sorted from blood, obtained in a trial of the OX40 agonist ivuxolimab. The receptors shown here come from an adult with an advanced solid tumor such as melanoma, head and neck, liver or kidney cancer. Each CDR3 is given with its conserved first and last residue. Each record gives: clone size, D gene, J gene, V gene, CDR3 protein, CDR3 DNA. A D gene is named only where the DNA matches it firmly. The size entry is marked missing in some rows and otherwise reads once, few, many or a size class.

.,.,TRBJ2-2,TRBV5-1,CASSLPGVTGELFF,TGCGCCAGCAGCTTGCCGGGGGTCACCGGGGAGCTGTTTTTT
.,.,TRBJ1-1,TRBV2,CASSADRLEIGTEAFF,TGTGCCAGCAGTGCCGACAGGTTGGAAATAGGCACTGAAGCTTTCTTT
.,.,TRBJ2-3,TRBV7-6,CASSLAQVLTDTQYF,TGTGCCAGCAGCTTAGCCCAGGTCCTAACAGATACGCAGTATTTT
.,.,TRBJ1-1,TRBV27,CASSLFRDLNTEAFF,TGTGCCAGCAGTTTATTTCGGGACTTGAACACTGAAGCTTTCTTT
.,TRBD1,TRBJ2-7,TRBV27,CASTSLGTGTYEQYF,TGTGCCAGCACATCTCTCGGGACAGGGACATACGAGCAGTACTTC
.,TRBD1,TRBJ2-1,TRBV30,CAWQDGDRFYEQFF,TGTGCCTGGCAAGATGGGGACAGATTCTATGAGCAGTTCTTC
.,TRBD1,TRBJ1-2,TRBV28,CASSLTGDYGYTF,TGTGCCAGCAGTTTGACAGGGGACTATGGCTACACCTTC
once,.,TRBJ2-4,TRBV21-1,CASSGTRQDFLAKNIQYF,TGTGCCAGCAGCGGGACGAGACAGGATTTTTTGGCCAAAAACATTCAGTACTTC
.,.,TRBJ2-5,TRBV9,CASSVGDLQYQETQYF,TGTGCCAGCAGCGTAGGTGACCTTCAGTACCAAGAGACCCAGTACTTC
.,.,TRBJ2-7,TRBV18,CASSVASASYEQYF,TGTGCCAGCTCAGTGGCTAGCGCCTCCTACGAGCAGTACTTC
.,.,TRBJ1-3,TRBV2,CASGAVPGNTIYF,TGTGCCAGCGGTGCGGTGCCTGGAAACACCATATATTTT
.,.,TRBJ2-3,TRBV10-3,CAISVGVARTDTQYF,TGTGCCATCAGTGTAGGGGTAGCGCGCACAGATACGCAGTATTTT
.,TRBD1,TRBJ1-2,TRBV10-3,CAISDVDWTGGYGYTF,TGTGCCATCAGCGACGTGGATTGGACAGGGGGGTATGGCTACACCTTC
.,TRBD2,TRBJ2-5,TRBV6-5,CAAGAGGRQETQYF,TGTGCCGCAGGGGCGGGGGGGCGCCAAGAGACCCAGTACTTC
.,TRBD1,TRBJ2-2,TRBV5-4,CASSSGGQGNTGELFF,TGTGCCAGCAGCTCGGGGGGACAGGGGAACACCGGGGAGCTGTTTTTT
.,TRBD1,TRBJ1-6,TRBV28,CASSPGTGYSPLHF,TGTGCCAGCAGCCCCGGGACAGGGTATTCACCCCTCCACTTT
.,.,TRBJ2-2,TRBV12-2,CASRHTDTGELFF,TGTGCAAGTCGCCACACCGACACCGGGGAGCTGTTTTTT
once,TRBD1,TRBJ1-2,TRBV6-5,CASSSPGQTSAYGYTF,TGTGCCAGCAGTTCCCCGGGACAGACCTCAGCCTATGGCTACACCTTC
.,.,TRBJ2-6,TRBV5-1,CASSRVSGTNVLTF,TGCGCCAGCAGCCGGGTATCTGGGACCAACGTCCTGACTTTC
.,.,TRBJ1-1,TRBV28,CASSFRGRMNTEAFF,TGTGCCAGCAGTTTCCGGGGTCGAATGAACACTGAAGCTTTCTTT
.,TRBD1,TRBJ1-3,TRBV18,CASSPGQVSGNTIYF,TGTGCCAGCTCACCGGGACAGGTCTCTGGAAACACCATATATTTT
.,.,TRBJ2-5,TRBV25-1,CASSRIQETQYF,TGTGCCAGCAGCAGAATACAAGAGACCCAGTACTTC
.,.,TRBJ1-3,TRBV29-1,CSVEGGSGAGNTIYF,TGCAGCGTTGAAGGTGGGTCCGGGGCTGGAAACACCATATATTTT
.,.,TRBJ2-2,TRBV18,CASSPAPIAAGELFF,TGTGCCAGCTCACCAGCTCCCATAGCGGCCGGGGAGCTGTTTTTT
once,.,TRBJ2-6,TRBV6-1,CASSEFASSGANVLTF,TGTGCCAGCAGTGAATTCGCGAGCTCTGGGGCCAACGTCCTGACTTTC
.,.,TRBJ2-3,TRBV30,CAWSPMDDTQYF,TGTGCCTGGAGTCCGATGGATGATACGCAGTATTTT
.,.,TRBJ1-5,TRBV4-2,CASSQEGPPYSNQPQHF,TGTGCCAGCAGCCAAGAGGGACCGCCCTATAGCAATCAGCCCCAGCATTTT
.,.,TRBJ1-2,TRBV4-1,CASSQELGTIYGYTF,TGCGCCAGCAGCCAAGAGTTGGGAACTATCTATGGCTACACCTTC